The source of this TCR beta chain is a study of molecular identifiers for immune sequencing clone quantification. Study-level findings and limits: Jurkat TCR RNA spiked in from one cell could reportedly be detected among about a million naive cells.

The naive CD8 libraries originated from between roughly 18,000 and 1,000,000 sorted cells and drew on 10%, 30% or 50% RNA. Naive CD8 T cells, phenotype CD8+CD4-CCR7+CD45RA+, were sorted. Per the germline V gene, CDR1 is SQVTM and CDR2 is ANQGSEA. This CDR3 has 11 amino acids. V lost 4 bases and J lost 3, with 7 bases in between. Listed TCR primers, together with previously described methods, were used for the bulk TCR libraries. TCRdb re-called the PCR reads through MiXCR, storing one row per CDR3 protein. In the table there are 85,000 to 90,000 distinct CDR3 sequences, about 23% of which are singletons. This clonotype was seen ten or more times. Its antigen is not identified.

The chain recombines TRBV29-1 with TRBJ2-7; D is ambiguous. The sample comprised naive CD8+ T cells from blood, with Jurkat cell RNA spiked in. The subset: FACS-sorted CD8+CD4-CCR7+CD45RA+ naive T cells. The receptor was derived from a human donor in good health. Some libraries in this study had Jurkat cell RNA spiked in. CDR3 nucleotide sequence: TGCAGCGTTGGTCAGAGCTACGAGCAGTACTTC. This encodes CSVGQSYEQYF.